Below are 25 T cell receptor beta chains sequenced from a single sample in a study of siplizumab effects on memory and regulatory T cells. As described, mixed lymphocyte reaction cells underwent coculture at 37°C for a duration of six to seven days. Antigens for these TCRs are unknown. Only in-frame clones appear in the TCRdb table, and some are missing; sequencing was by immunoSEQ multiplex PCR. Seen here are roughly 5,300 clones, roughly half observed once, and the top ten hold 83%. The sequenced sample was CFSE-low (dividing) CD8+ T cells sorted from an allogeneic mixed lymphocyte reaction. The receptor set was obtained from a human donor in good health; the cells came from an allogeneic mixed lymphocyte reaction. Some clones in this sample may be carry-over from other donors' samples.

This clone turned up a few times. The rearrangement links TRBV14 to TRBJ1-3; D ambiguous. V lost 1 base and J 0 bases, leaving 7 bases between the germline ends. From germline, CDR1 is SGHDN and CDR2 FVKESK. The CDR3 is 15 residues long. CDR3 DNA sequence: TGTGCCAGCAGCCAAGCAACTTACTCTGGAAACACCATATATTTT. As protein: CASSQATYSGNTIYF.

This rearrangement joins TRBV4-1 to TRBJ1-1; D is perhaps TRBD1 (5 bases). V lost 7 bases and J lost 0, with 12 bases in between. The germline V gene has CDR1 MGHRA and CDR2 YSYEKL. CDR3 size: 14 residues. CDR3: CASTFGTMNTEAFF. The CDR3 DNA is TGCGCCAGCACCTTCGGGACTATGAACACTGAAGCTTTCTTT.

The rearrangement uses TRBV15 and TRBJ2-7; no reliable D call. The germline gives CDR1 LNHNV, CDR2 YYDKDF (reference sequence). The length of the CDR3 is 13 residues. The V and J ends lost 2 bases and 1 base respectively, with 6 bases between them. CDR3 sequence (DNA): TGTGCCACCAGCAGACAGGAGTCCTACGAGCAGTACTTC. Translation gives CATSRQESYEQYF.

The chain joins TRBV29-1 to TRBJ1-2; D not resolved. This CDR3 is 9 amino acids long. Germline-derived CDR1 and CDR2 are SQVTM and ANQGSEA. Between the trimmed V and J ends, which lost 8 bases and 5 bases, there was a span of 6 bases. The CDR3 coding sequence is TGCAGCCCGGGGTATGGCTACACCTTC. It yields the protein CSPGYGYTF.

A note on this clone: A much larger clonotype is one base distant, so this may be a read error. The chain recombines TRBV27 with TRBJ1-1; D is perhaps TRBD1 (5 bases). Per germline, CDR1 MNHEY and CDR2 SMNVEV (reference sequence). The V end was cut by 1 base, the J end by 4 bases, with 10 bases between. This CDR3 is 14 amino acids long. CDR3 region: CASSLYGGSTEAFF. The CDR3, as DNA: TGTGCCAGCAGTTTATATGGGGGGAGCACTGAAGCTTTCTTT.

V and J are TRBV29-1 and TRBJ2-7; D tentatively fits TRBD1 or TRBD2 (5 bases each). From germline, CDR1 is SQVTM and CDR2 ANQGSEA. V was cut by 3 bases and J by 5 bases, with 17 bases left in between. The CDR3 sequence is 14 residues long. Written as DNA, the CDR3 is TGCAGCGTTGAGGTAGGGACCATAGTCAACGAGCAGTACTTC. It specifies CSVEVGTIVNEQYF.

The rearrangement links TRBV28 to TRBJ2-7; D possibly corresponds to TRBD2 (6 bases). Per germline, CDR1 MDHEN and CDR2 SYDVKM. The CDR3 extends over 16 amino acids. The V and J ends lost 4 bases and 1 base respectively, with 17 bases between them. The CDR3 protein is CASSYSMGGYSYEQYF. In DNA, the CDR3 is TGTGCCAGCAGTTATTCGATGGGAGGTTATTCCTACGAGCAGTACTTC.

V is TRBV6-5 and J is TRBJ2-7, with TRBD1 matching over 7 bases. The germline V gene encodes CDR1 MNHEY and CDR2 SVGAGI. The CDR3 covers 13 residues. With 5 bases clipped from V and 3 bases from J, the junction kept 4 bases outside the gene matches. The CDR3 is CASSPGQVYEQYF. The CDR3 DNA sequence: TGTGCCAGCAGTCCCGGACAGGTCTACGAGCAGTACTTC.

J is TRBJ1-2 and V is TRBV4-1; D perhaps matches TRBD1 (5 bases). Germline V lookup: CDR1 MGHRA, CDR2 YSYEKL. Deletions cut 5 bases from V and 7 bases from J, with 20 bases between. The CDR3 runs to 15 residues. CDR3 sequence: CASSNQGGWSGGYTF. The CDR3 coding sequence is TGCGCCAGCAGCAACCAGGGAGGATGGTCGGGTGGCTACACCTTC.

V is TRBV11-3 and J is TRBJ2-2; D gene ambiguous. Looked up from germline, CDR1 is SGHNT and CDR2 is YENEEA. Trimming stripped 0 bases from V and 5 bases from J, with 4 bases between. The CDR3 spans 13 residues. The CDR3 DNA is TGTGCCAGCAGCTTAGATGGAACCGGGGAGCTGTTTTTT. Translating it yields CASSLDGTGELFF.

This clone was detected only a few times. The V and J genes are TRBV29-1 and TRBJ2-6, with D tentatively TRBD2 (5 bases). V was shortened by 6 bases and J by 0 bases, with 12 bases between the two germline ends. The CDR3 covers 15 residues. The V gene's germline CDR1 is SQVTM and CDR2 ANQGSEA. The CDR3 here is CSVRTAGSGANVLTF. In DNA form, the CDR3 reads TGCAGCGTCAGGACGGCGGGCTCTGGGGCCAACGTCCTGACTTTC. The whole variable domain, remainder taken from reference TRBV29-1 and TRBJ2-6, is SAVISQKPSRDICQRGTSLTIQCQVDSQVTMMFWYRQQPGQSLTLIATANQGSEATYESGFVIDKFPISRPNLTFSTLTVSNMSPEDSSIYLCSVRTAGSGANVLTFGAGSRLTVL.

V usage is TRBV7-9 and J usage is TRBJ2-7; D may correspond to TRBD1 or TRBD2 (6 bases each). Trimming took off 7 bases at V and 7 bases at J, with 20 bases between the two ends. The length of the CDR3 is 14 residues. Germline-derived CDR1 and CDR2 are SEHNR and FQNEAQ (reference sequence). CDR3 amino acids: CASTHQLGGQEQYF. DNA for the CDR3: TGTGCCAGCACCCATCAGTTGGGGGGCCAGGAGCAGTACTTC.

The chain employs TRBV19 and TRBJ2-5; the match to TRBD2 covers 12 bases. The germline gives CDR1 LNHDA, CDR2 SQIVND (reference sequence). CDR3 length: 15 amino acids. V was clipped by 4 bases and J by 5 bases; unmatched bases: 5. This CDR3 is CASSTTGTSGETQYF. The CDR3, as DNA: TGTGCCAGTAGTACAACCGGGACTAGCGGGGAGACCCAGTACTTC.

The chain employs TRBV27 and TRBJ2-1; possibly TRBD1 for D (6 bases). This CDR3 spans 17 amino acids. Germline CDR1 reads MNHEY; CDR2 reads SMNVEV (reference sequence). V was pared by 6 bases and J by 0 bases, with 18 bases between. The CDR3 DNA reads as TGTGCCAGCAGCCTAAGGGTGGGGGACATCTCCTACAATGAGCAGTTCTTC. Its translation: CASSLRVGDISYNEQFF.

The chain carries TRBV27 and TRBJ2-1, with D unresolved. CDR1 and CDR2 (germline): MNHEY, SMNVEV (reference sequence). CDR3 length equals 14 residues. Trimming took 6 bases from V and 2 from J, leaving 11 bases between them. The CDR3 bases are TGTGCCAGCAGAGGTAACGGCGCCTACAATGAGCAGTTCTTC. It specifies CASRGNGAYNEQFF.

The CDR3 loop is CASSYGSGTYEQYF. DNA of the CDR3: TGTGCCAGCAGTTACGGATCGGGTACCTACGAGCAGTACTTC. The rearrangement uses TRBV6-5 and TRBJ2-7; D is uncertain. The length of the CDR3 is 14 residues. The ends were cut back, 2 bases at V and 2 bases at J, with 10 bases in the middle. Germline V gives CDR1 MNHEY, CDR2 SVGAGI.

The gene calls are TRBV27 and TRBJ2-5, with 12 bases matching TRBD2. With V trimmed by 4 bases and J by 1 base, 7 bases remained unmatched. The CDR3 sequence is 17 residues long. Germline CDR1 MNHEY, CDR2 SMNVEV (reference sequence). In DNA form, the CDR3 reads TGTGCCAGCAGTTCGCGGGGGGGACTAGCGGGCCAAGAGACCCAGTACTTC. It codes for CASSSRGGLAGQETQYF.

This clone was counted once. The V call is TRBV6-6, the J call TRBJ2-3, with D uncertain. Per the germline V gene, CDR1 is MNHNY and CDR2 is SVGAGI (reference sequence). The V end was cut by 1 base, the J end by 6 bases, with 8 bases between. The CDR3 contains 13 residues. The CDR3 nucleotides read TGTGCCAGCAGTTACTGGGGTGGGGATACGCAGTATTTT. Amino acids: CASSYWGGDTQYF.

This clone has only a few counts. This chain uses TRBV6-5 with TRBJ2-2; TRBD1 is a possible D gene (5 bases). V lost 3 bases, J lost 6 bases, and 11 bases lay in between. The CDR3 length is 14 residues. Germline V gene lookup returns CDR1 MNHEY and CDR2 SVGAGI. The CDR3 spells CASSYARVAGELFF. The DNA of the CDR3 is TGTGCCAGCAGTTATGCCAGGGTGGCCGGGGAGCTGTTTTTT.

The CDR3 nucleotides are TGTGCCAGCAGTTTTTGGACAGGGGGCAGGACTGAAGCTTTCTTT. Protein sequence: CASSFWTGGRTEAFF. The chain has TRBV6-5 and TRBJ1-1, with 11 bases identical to TRBD1. After removal of 4 bases from V and 5 bases from J, the junction contained 6 bases not matched to a gene. CDR1 is MNHEY and CDR2 is SVGAGI in the germline V gene. The CDR3 length is 15 residues.

The chain recombines TRBV27 with TRBJ2-1, with TRBD2 matching 11 bases. With 2 bases clipped from V and 4 bases from J, the junction kept 1 base outside the gene matches. Germline lookup yields CDR1 MNHEY and CDR2 SMNVEV (reference sequence). The CDR3 is made up of 15 amino acids. CDR3 DNA sequence: TGTGCCAGCAGTTTAACTAGCGGGAGTTACAATGAGCAGTTCTTC. This codes for CASSLTSGSYNEQFF.

By share of the sample, this clone is medium-sized. The chain recombines TRBV6-1 with TRBJ2-7; 7 bases are a match to TRBD2. The CDR3 totals 17 residues. V gave up 0 bases and J gave up 4 bases; unmatched junction bases: 12. The V gene's germline CDR1 is MNHNS and CDR2 SASEGT. CDR3 sequence: CASSEALGGSPRYEQYF. The CDR3 DNA follows: TGTGCCAGCAGTGAAGCGCTCGGGGGGAGCCCTCGATACGAGCAGTACTTC.

This chain's CDR3 is CASSFSGGAPYNEQFF. As DNA, the CDR3 is TGTGCCAGCAGCTTTAGCGGGGGGGCCCCCTACAATGAGCAGTTCTTC. The chain has TRBV5-5 and TRBJ2-1, with TRBD2 matching 11 bases. The junction had 3 bases not matched to a gene; V was cut back by 2 bases and J by 2 bases. The CDR3 runs 16 residues. The germline V gene encodes CDR1 SGHKS and CDR2 YYEKEE (reference sequence).

This clone is deemed medium-sized. The V call is TRBV29-1, the J call TRBJ1-1, with D unclear. V was shortened by 4 bases and J by 0 bases, with 12 bases between the two germline ends. The CDR3 runs 14 residues. The V gene's germline CDR1 is SQVTM and CDR2 ANQGSEA. In nucleotides, the CDR3 is TGCAGCGTTGCCGTCACATCCGTGAACACTGAAGCTTTCTTT. It specifies CSVAVTSVNTEAFF.

The V call is TRBV4-1, the J call TRBJ2-7; TRBD1 or TRBD2 may be the D gene (5 bases each). Trimming stripped 3 bases from V and 2 bases from J, with 17 bases between. CDR3 size: 16 residues. Germline lookup yields CDR1 MGHRA and CDR2 YSYEKL. The CDR3 loop reads CASSQLAGTQTYEQYF. CDR3 in DNA: TGCGCCAGCAGCCAGTTGGCCGGGACCCAAACCTACGAGCAGTACTTC.